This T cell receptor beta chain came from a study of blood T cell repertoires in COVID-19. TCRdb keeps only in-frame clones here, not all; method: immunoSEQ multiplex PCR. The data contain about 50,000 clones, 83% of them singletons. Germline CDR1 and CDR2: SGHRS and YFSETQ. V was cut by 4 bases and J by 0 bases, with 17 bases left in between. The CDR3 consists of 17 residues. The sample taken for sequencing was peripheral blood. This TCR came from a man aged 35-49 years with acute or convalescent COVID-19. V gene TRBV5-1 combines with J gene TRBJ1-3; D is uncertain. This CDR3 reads CASSPWTLALSGNTIYF. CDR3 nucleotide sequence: TGCGCCAGCAGCCCATGGACTCTCGCGCTCTCTGGAAACACCATATATTTT.